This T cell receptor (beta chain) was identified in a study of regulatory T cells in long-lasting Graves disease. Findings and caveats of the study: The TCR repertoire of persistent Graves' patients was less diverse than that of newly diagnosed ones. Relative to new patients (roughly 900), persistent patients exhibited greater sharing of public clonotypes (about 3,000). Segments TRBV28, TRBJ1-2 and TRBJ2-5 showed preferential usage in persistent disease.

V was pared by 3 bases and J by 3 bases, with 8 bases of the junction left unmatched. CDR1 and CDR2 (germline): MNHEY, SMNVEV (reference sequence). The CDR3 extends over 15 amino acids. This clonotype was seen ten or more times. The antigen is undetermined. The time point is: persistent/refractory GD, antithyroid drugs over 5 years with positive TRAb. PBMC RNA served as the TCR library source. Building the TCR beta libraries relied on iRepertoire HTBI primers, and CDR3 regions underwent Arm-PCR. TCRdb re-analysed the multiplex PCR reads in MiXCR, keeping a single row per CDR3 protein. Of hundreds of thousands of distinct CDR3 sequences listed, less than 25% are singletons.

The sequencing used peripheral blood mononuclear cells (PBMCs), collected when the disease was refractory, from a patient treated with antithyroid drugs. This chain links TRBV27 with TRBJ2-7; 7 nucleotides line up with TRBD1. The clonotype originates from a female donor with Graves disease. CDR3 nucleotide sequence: TGTGCCAGCAGTTTCCTGGGACAGAAACTCTACGAGCAGTACTTC. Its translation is CASSFLGQKLYEQYF.